A single sample is the source of the 32 T cell receptor beta chains below, sequenced in a study of blood T cell repertoires in COVID-19. Sequenced by immunoSEQ multiplex PCR; TCRdb stores in-frame clones only, minus some. Among about 200,000 clones listed, 84% were seen once. Material: PBMCs or T cells enriched from blood (not recorded which). The origin of the receptors is a middle-aged man who had recovered from COVID-19.

The J gene is TRBJ1-4, the V gene TRBV5-1; the D gene is possibly TRBD1 (5 bases). The CDR3 covers 14 residues. V gave up 2 bases and J gave up 3 bases, with 8 bases separating them. Germline values: CDR1 SGHRS, CDR2 YFSETQ. The CDR3 region is CASSLRQSNEKLFF. In nucleotides, the CDR3 is TGCGCCAGCAGCTTACGACAGTCTAATGAAAAACTGTTTTTT.

The V and J genes are TRBV29-1 and TRBJ2-1; D remains unclear. The CDR3 is 10 residues long. V was clipped by 4 bases and J by 9 bases, with 7 bases between them. Looked up from germline, CDR1 is SQVTM and CDR2 is ANQGSEA. CDR3 sequence: CSVGRGEQFF. CDR3 nucleotides: TGCAGCGTTGGGCGCGGTGAGCAGTTCTTC.

The genes are TRBV6-5 and TRBJ2-7; D might be TRBD2 (7 bases). CDR1 MNHEY and CDR2 SVGAGI come from the germline V gene. With 10 bases removed from V and 0 bases from J, the gap between germline ends came to 19 bases. The CDR3 extends over 15 amino acids. The CDR3 sequence: CATYGRGAASYEQYF. The DNA of the CDR3 is TGTGCCACCTATGGTCGGGGGGCAGCCTCCTACGAGCAGTACTTC.

This sequence joins TRBV7-9 and TRBJ2-7; D gene uncertain. The CDR3 contains 14 residues. The germline gives CDR1 SEHNR, CDR2 FQNEAQ (reference sequence). V was trimmed by 4 bases and J by 6 bases, leaving 16 bases between them. The CDR3 nucleotides are TGTGCCAGCAGCTCACGTCTTGGAGTCGGCGAGCAGTACTTC. Encoded protein: CASSSRLGVGEQYF.

The rearrangement joins TRBV27 to TRBJ2-1; TRBD2 aligns across 7 bases. Germline CDR1 is MNHEY and CDR2 is SMNVEV (reference sequence). The V gene end was trimmed by 5 bases and the J gene end by 4 bases; junction bases not matched to a gene: 20. There are 19 residues in the CDR3. Here the CDR3 reads CASSPIDPREGGRYNEQFF. In DNA, the CDR3 is TGTGCCAGCAGTCCTATAGACCCCAGGGAGGGAGGACGATACAATGAGCAGTTCTTC.

V and J are TRBV7-3 and TRBJ1-4; D not resolved. Germline CDR1 and CDR2: SGHTA and FQGTGA. This CDR3 spans 17 amino acids. Trimming took 1 base from V and 0 from J, leaving 12 bases between them. Written as DNA, the CDR3 is TGTGCCAGCAGCTTAAGTTGGGCACTGGCAACTAATGAAAAACTGTTTTTT. This translates into CASSLSWALATNEKLFF.

The gene calls are TRBV30 and TRBJ1-1, with D hard to call. This CDR3 is built from 12 residues. V gave up 6 bases and J gave up 4 bases, with 12 bases separating them. CDR1 and CDR2 from the germline V gene are GTSNPN and SVGIG (reference sequence). CDR3 loop: CACSRAGTEAFF. CDR3 bases: TGTGCCTGCTCGAGGGCGGGCACTGAAGCTTTCTTT.

This chain connects TRBV19 to TRBJ1-1; tentative D call: TRBD1 (6 bases). Trimming removed 7 bases at V and 10 bases at J, with 22 bases between. The length of the CDR3 is 14 residues. Germline V gene sequence: CDR1 LNHDA, CDR2 SQIVND (reference sequence). In DNA, the CDR3 is TGTGCCAGTACCCAAGGGGGTGGGTCAGGCCGAGCTTTCTTT. It specifies CASTQGGGSGRAFF.

The chain joins TRBV7-2 to TRBJ1-2, with D unresolved. Germline CDR1 reads SGHTA; CDR2 reads FQGNSA. The CDR3 has 15 residues. The ends were cut back, 1 base at V and 0 bases at J, with 9 bases in the middle. The CDR3 reads CASSLGQASNYGYTF. The CDR3, as DNA: TGTGCCAGCAGCTTAGGGCAGGCCTCTAACTATGGCTACACCTTC. Based on the CDR3 plus reference TRBV7-2 and TRBJ1-2, the full variable domain is GAGVSQSPSNKVTEKGKDVELRCDPISGHTALYWYRQSLGQGLEFLIYFQGNSAPDKSGLPSDRFSAERTGGSVSTLTIQRTQQEDSAVYLCASSLGQASNYGYTFGSGTRLTVV.

This chain connects TRBV19 to TRBJ2-7; no clear D. This CDR3 region has 13 residues. Germline lookup yields CDR1 LNHDA and CDR2 SQIVND (reference sequence). Trimming stripped 3 bases from V and 1 base from J, with 7 bases between. The CDR3 reads CASSIQSSYEQYF. As DNA, the CDR3 is TGTGCCAGTAGTATTCAGTCATCCTACGAGCAGTACTTC.

V gene TRBV5-1 combines with J gene TRBJ2-1, with TRBD2 matching over 13 bases. CDR3 length: 19 residues. Germline lookup yields CDR1 SGHRS and CDR2 YFSETQ. V was pared by 1 base and J by 0 bases, with 7 bases of the junction left unmatched. The chain's CDR3 is CASSLTTSGGASSYNEQFF. The CDR3 coding sequence is TGCGCCAGCAGCTTGACCACTAGCGGGGGGGCCAGCTCCTACAATGAGCAGTTCTTC.

The chain uses TRBV4-1 and TRBJ1-4; 10 bases agree with TRBD1. The CDR3 covers 18 residues. CDR1 is MGHRA and CDR2 is YSYEKL in the germline V gene. Trimming removed 0 bases from V and 8 bases from J; junction bases left unmatched: 12. This CDR3 reads CASSQDQRQGAMWEKLFF. CDR3 sequence (DNA): TGCGCCAGCAGCCAAGATCAGAGACAGGGGGCGATGTGGGAAAAACTGTTTTTT.

The chain couples TRBV2 to TRBJ2-3; TRBD2 matches 7 bases. Per germline, CDR1 SNHLY and CDR2 FYNNEI. J lost 3 bases, V lost 5 bases, and 5 bases had no gene match. The CDR3 is made up of 14 amino acids. The CDR3 nucleotides read TGTGCCAGCAGTAGGGACGGGGGGACAGATACGCAGTATTTT. This encodes CASSRDGGTDTQYF.

The CDR3 DNA is TGTGCCAGCAGTTTCCAGACGGGCTCCTACGAGCAGTACTTC. It encodes CASSFQTGSYEQYF. V is TRBV6-5 and J is TRBJ2-7, with no clear D. The CDR3 covers 14 residues. The germline CDR1 and CDR2 sequences are MNHEY and SVGAGI. The ends were cut back, 4 bases at V and 0 bases at J, with 10 bases in the middle.

This chain joins TRBV11-1 and TRBJ1-1; 8 nucleotides align to TRBD1. The V gene's germline CDR1 is SGHAT and CDR2 FQDESV (reference sequence). The V segment lost 5 bases and the J segment 2 bases; nucleotides outside the gene matches: 7. The CDR3 loop spans 15 amino acids. The CDR3 DNA reads TGTGCCAGCAGCCCAGGACAGGGCCGAAACACTGAAGCTTTCTTT. Protein product: CASSPGQGRNTEAFF.

The chain is built from TRBV6-5 and TRBJ2-7, with no clear D. This CDR3 has 16 residues. Germline V gene data show CDR1 as MNHEY and CDR2 as SVGAGI. V gave up 4 bases and J gave up 2 bases, with 18 bases separating them. The CDR3 nucleotides are TGTGCCAGCAGTTCGCTCCGGGTAGACCCAACCTACGAGCAGTACTTC. Translating gives CASSSLRVDPTYEQYF.

The V call is TRBV5-1, the J call TRBJ2-1; TRBD2 aligns across 13 bases. The V gene end was trimmed by 2 bases and the J gene end by 6 bases; junction bases not matched to a gene: 11. Per germline, CDR1 SGHRS and CDR2 YFSETQ. The CDR3 runs to 18 residues. The chain's CDR3 is CASSFTSPGTSGVNEQFF. The CDR3 nucleotides read TGCGCCAGCAGCTTTACATCCCCCGGGACTAGCGGGGTCAATGAGCAGTTCTTC. The full variable domain, rest sourced from reference TRBV5-1 and TRBJ2-1, is KAGVTQTPRYLIKTRGQQVTLSCSPISGHRSVSWYQQTPGQGLQFLFEYFSETQRNKGNFPGRFSGRQFSNSRSEMNVSTLELGDSALYLCASSFTSPGTSGVNEQFFGPGTRLTVL.

The V call is TRBV28, the J call TRBJ1-4; the D gene is possibly TRBD1 (6 bases). Trimming pared 6 bases from V and 1 base from J, leaving 9 bases between. Per the germline V gene, CDR1 is MDHEN and CDR2 is SYDVKM. The CDR3 spans 14 residues. The CDR3 spells CASSSGQTNEKLFF. Here the CDR3 DNA reads TGTGCCAGCAGCTCGGGACAAACTAATGAAAAACTGTTTTTT.

This clone was seen more than once but under ten times. The chain joins TRBV28 to TRBJ1-1; 10 bases are a match to TRBD1. Unmatched junction bases numbered 9, after V lost 5 bases and J lost 3 bases. CDR1 MDHEN and CDR2 SYDVKM come from the germline V gene. The CDR3 contains 16 residues. The CDR3 spells CASSPGTGAGDTEAFF. DNA of the CDR3: TGTGCCAGCAGTCCCGGGACAGGGGCGGGAGACACTGAAGCTTTCTTT.

The rearrangement links TRBV28 to TRBJ1-4, with 9 bases identical to TRBD1. The CDR3 length is 15 residues. Germline V lookup: CDR1 MDHEN, CDR2 SYDVKM. The trim removed 5 bases at V and 6 bases at J, leaving 7 bases unmatched. CDR3 sequence (DNA): TGTGCCAGCAGTCCACATACAGGGGGCTATGAAAAACTGTTTTTT. Translating gives CASSPHTGGYEKLFF.

The chain links TRBV27 to TRBJ1-2; D is possibly TRBD1 (6 bases). Germline V gene sequence: CDR1 MNHEY, CDR2 SMNVEV (reference sequence). Trimming cost V 3 bases and J 7 bases, with 15 bases left between them. The CDR3 spans 14 residues. Written as DNA, the CDR3 is TGTGCCAGCAGTTTTGAGGGGGTCACGACTGGCTACACCTTC. Translated: CASSFEGVTTGYTF.

V gene TRBV6-4 combines with J gene TRBJ1-1, with 7 bases lining up with TRBD1. V lost 2 bases, J lost 1 base, and 4 bases stayed unmatched. This CDR3 contains 15 residues. The germline V gene encodes CDR1 MRHNA and CDR2 SNTAGT. The CDR3 region is CASSDRTGRNTEAFF. The CDR3 DNA is TGTGCCAGCAGTGACCGGACAGGAAGGAACACTGAAGCTTTCTTT.

This rearrangement joins TRBV13 to TRBJ1-5; D is perhaps TRBD1 (6 bases). The CDR3 contains 14 residues. Trimming took 2 bases from V and 6 from J, leaving 11 bases between them. Germline assignment: CDR1 PRHDT and CDR2 FYEKMQ (reference sequence). CDR3 amino acids: CASSLPGVGQPQHF. The CDR3 region has the DNA TGTGCCAGCAGCTTACCAGGGGTCGGTCAGCCCCAGCATTTT.

The chain combines TRBV7-2 with TRBJ1-1; D gene ambiguous. V was trimmed by 2 bases and J by 1 base, leaving 8 bases between them. Germline CDR1 is SGHTA and CDR2 is FQGNSA. There are 14 residues in the CDR3. CDR3 in amino acids: CASSLLGRNTEAFF. The CDR3 DNA follows: TGTGCCAGCAGCTTATTGGGCAGGAACACTGAAGCTTTCTTT. Full variable domain (outside the CDR3, taken from reference TRBV7-2 and TRBJ1-1): GAGVSQSPSNKVTEKGKDVELRCDPISGHTALYWYRQSLGQGLEFLIYFQGNSAPDKSGLPSDRFSAERTGGSVSTLTIQRTQQEDSAVYLCASSLLGRNTEAFFGQGTRLTVV.

The chain recombines TRBV4-3 with TRBJ2-7; 10 bases line up with TRBD2. CDR1 is LGHNA and CDR2 is YSLEER in the germline V gene. This CDR3 is 16 amino acids long. Trimming took 0 bases from V and 2 from J; bases not matched to a gene: 4. The CDR3 coding sequence is TGCGCCAGCAGCCAAGATCGCCTAGCGGGGGCCTACGAGCAGTACTTC. Translated: CASSQDRLAGAYEQYF.

This clone occurred once. The genes are TRBV2 and TRBJ1-1; D is perhaps TRBD1 (5 bases). The CDR3 has 13 amino acids. The V end was cut by 4 bases, the J end by 4 bases, with 10 bases between. Germline loops: CDR1 SNHLY, CDR2 FYNNEI. The DNA for the CDR3 is TGTGCCAGCAGTGCAGGGCTGGGCACTGAAGCTTTCTTT. As protein: CASSAGLGTEAFF.

This clone was counted only a few times. The CDR3 protein is CASRGQGVVDEQYF. Here the CDR3 DNA reads TGTGCCAGCAGAGGACAGGGGGTTGTCGACGAGCAGTACTTC. The chain combines TRBV28 with TRBJ2-7, with 10 positions matching TRBD1. CDR1 and CDR2 (germline): MDHEN, SYDVKM. The CDR3 covers 14 residues. Germline trimming cut 6 bases from V and 5 bases from J; bases unmatched to any gene: 7.

As concerns this clone: The same CDR3 can be traced to other DNA sequences in this sample. CDR3: CASSSPAGGYNEQFF. Written as DNA, the CDR3 is TGTGCCAGCAGTTCCCCCGCGGGGGGCTACAATGAGCAGTTCTTC. The chain links TRBV7-9 to TRBJ2-1; 8 bases match TRBD2. This CDR3 has 15 amino acids. Germline assignment: CDR1 SEHNR and CDR2 FQNEAQ (reference sequence). Unmatched junction bases numbered 7, after V lost 6 bases and J lost 3 bases.

With regard to this clone: Other DNA sequences in this specimen translate into the identical CDR3. The chain links TRBV18 to TRBJ1-5; 10 bases map to TRBD1. Unmatched junction bases numbered 2, after V lost 2 bases and J lost 4 bases. The CDR3 spans 15 residues. Germline V gene data show CDR1 as KGHSH and CDR2 as LQKENI. CDR3 sequence: CASSPGTGVNQPQHF. In nucleotides, the CDR3 is TGTGCCAGCTCACCAGGGACAGGGGTTAATCAGCCCCAGCATTTT. The whole variable domain, remainder taken from reference TRBV18 and TRBJ1-5, is NAGVMQNPRHLVRRRGQEARLRCSPMKGHSHVYWYRQLPEEGLKFMVYLQKENIIDESGMPKERFSAEFPKEGPSILRIQQVVRGDSAAYFCASSPGTGVNQPQHFGDGTRLSIL.

The chain uses TRBV5-4 and TRBJ2-2; 8 nucleotides align to TRBD2. The germline gives CDR1 SGHNT, CDR2 YYREEE (reference sequence). Trimming took 6 bases from V and 4 from J; bases not matched to a gene: 8. The CDR3 has 15 amino acids. CDR3 coding DNA: TGTGCCAGCAACCCGGGGGGGGGAGGCACCGGGGAGCTGTTTTTT. Amino acid sequence: CASNPGGGGTGELFF.

The V and J genes are TRBV27 and TRBJ1-1, with D possibly TRBD1 on 5 matching bases. Germline V lookup: CDR1 MNHEY, CDR2 SMNVEV (reference sequence). V lost 1 base to trimming and J lost 1 base, with 13 bases between them. The CDR3 consists of 16 residues. The CDR3 sequence is CASSLFPLTGNTEAFF. The CDR3 bases are TGTGCCAGCAGTTTATTTCCACTCACAGGGAACACTGAAGCTTTCTTT.

The J gene is TRBJ1-2, the V gene TRBV15; tentatively, D is TRBD1 (5 bases). Between the trimmed V and J ends, which lost 4 bases and 3 bases, there was a span of 18 bases. Germline V gene sequence: CDR1 LNHNV, CDR2 YYDKDF (reference sequence). The CDR3 has 16 amino acids. The CDR3: CATSKVTGWWDYGYTF. In nucleotides, the CDR3 is TGTGCCACCAGCAAGGTCACAGGCTGGTGGGACTATGGCTACACCTTC. Based on the CDR3 plus reference TRBV15 and TRBJ1-2, the full variable domain is DAMVIQNPRYQVTQFGKPVTLSCSQTLNHNVMYWYQQKSSQAPKLLFHYYDKDFNNEADTPDNFQSRRPNTSFCFLDIRSPGLGDTAMYLCATSKVTGWWDYGYTFGSGTRLTVV.